Below, 23 T cell receptor beta chains from the same sample are listed, as sequenced in a study of T cell changes during pregnancy in multiple sclerosis. Produced via immunoSEQ multiplex PCR; TCRdb's table is partial and in-frame only. The table includes approximately 30,000 clones, 89% detected once. The sample consisted of CD8+ T cells from peripheral blood mononuclear cells, taken in the second trimester of pregnancy. Receptors originate from a female donor with multiple sclerosis, enrolled in a pregnancy study.

This sequence joins TRBV6-5 and TRBJ1-1, with TRBD1 identical over 7 bases. The CDR3 is 14 residues long. V lost 6 bases and J lost 1; bases outside the gene matches: 5. Germline assignment: CDR1 MNHEY and CDR2 SVGAGI. The CDR3 protein is CASRRDSRNTEAFF. The CDR3 nucleotides read TGTGCCAGCAGGCGGGACAGCCGGAACACTGAAGCTTTCTTT.

The chain employs TRBV5-7 and TRBJ1-5; D unresolved. TRBV5-7 has ORF status, its function being uncertain. Trimming pared 6 bases from V and 7 bases from J, leaving 17 bases between. This CDR3 has 14 residues. CDR3 bases: TGTGCCAGCACCTACGATTCACCGAGGCAGCCCCAGCATTTT. It is translated as CASTYDSPRQPQHF.

The chain carries TRBV9 and TRBJ2-5, with D tentatively TRBD1 (6 bases). CDR3 size: 14 residues. V shed 3 bases and J shed 3 bases, with 12 bases lying between them. CDR1 is SGDLS, CDR2 YYNGEE, per germline. In nucleotides, the CDR3 is TGTGCCAGCAGCGGAAGGACAGAAAAAGAGACCCAGTACTTC. It is translated as CASSGRTEKETQYF. Using reference TRBV9 and TRBJ2-5 for the parts outside the CDR3, the full variable domain is DSGVTQTPKHLITATGQRVTLRCSPRSGDLSVYWYQQSLDQGLQFLIQYYNGEERAKGNILERFSAQQFPDLHSELNLSSLELGDSALYFCASSGRTEKETQYFGPGTRLLVL.

The rearrangement joins TRBV9 to TRBJ2-1, with 12 bases matching TRBD2. The CDR3 covers 14 residues. Germline loops: CDR1 SGDLS, CDR2 YYNGEE. The J segment lost 9 bases and the V segment lost 3 bases, leaving 4 bases of the junction unmatched. The CDR3 DNA reads TGTGCCAGCAGCGCTAGCGGGGGGGCCACTGAGCAGTTCTTC. Protein: CASSASGGATEQFF.

The J gene is TRBJ2-1, the V gene TRBV7-8; TRBD2 aligns across 8 bases. The CDR3 sequence is 18 residues long. CDR1 and CDR2 from the germline V gene are SGHVS and FQNEAQ. The trim removed 3 bases at V and 3 bases at J, leaving 13 bases unmatched. The CDR3 bases are TGTGCCAGCAGCTTCCTGACCCCCCTAGCGGGCTACTACAATGAGCAGTTCTTC. Its protein product is CASSFLTPLAGYYNEQFF. Supplemented by reference TRBV7-8 and TRBJ2-1, the full variable domain reads GAGVSQSPRYKVAKRGQDVALRCDPISGHVSLFWYQQALGQGPEFLTYFQNEAQLDKSGLPSDRFFAERPEGSVSTLKIQRTQQEDSAVYLCASSFLTPLAGYYNEQFFGPGTRLTVL.

As for this clone: The sample has other DNA sequences that encode this CDR3 too. J is TRBJ2-7 and V is TRBV27; 7 bases line up with TRBD1. The CDR3 runs to 14 residues. J gave up 1 base and V 5 bases, and 5 bases lay outside the gene matches. CDR1 is MNHEY, CDR2 SMNVEV, per germline (reference sequence). CDR3 sequence (DNA): TGTGCCAGCAGTCCAAGACAGGGTTCCTACGAGCAGTACTTC. As protein: CASSPRQGSYEQYF.

The chain is built from TRBV6-1 and TRBJ1-4; maybe TRBD1 (6 bases). V lost 5 bases and J 5 bases, leaving 12 bases between the germline ends. Germline V CDR1 and CDR2: MNHNS, SASEGT. The CDR3 contains 14 residues. The CDR3 region is CASSSGAGNEKLFF. The CDR3 DNA follows: TGTGCCAGCAGTTCAGGGGCGGGCAATGAAAAACTGTTTTTT.

The rearrangement links TRBV27 to TRBJ2-7, with 10 bases that match TRBD1. Germline CDR1 and CDR2: MNHEY and SMNVEV (reference sequence). The CDR3 runs to 12 residues. V shed 7 bases and J 9 bases; nucleotides not matched to a gene: 6. CDR3 loop: CASTGTGDRQYF. The CDR3 coding sequence is TGTGCCAGCACCGGGACAGGGGATCGGCAGTACTTC.

This sequence joins TRBV7-9 and TRBJ2-1; 8 positions agree with TRBD2. V shed 7 bases, J shed 4 bases, and the junction held 6 bases outside the gene matches. The CDR3 sequence is 14 residues long. The germline V gene has CDR1 SEHNR and CDR2 FQNEAQ (reference sequence). The CDR3 coding sequence is TGTGCCAGCACGGAGGCGGGGGGTTACAATGAGCAGTTCTTC. Its translation is CASTEAGGYNEQFF.

The chain combines TRBV5-6 with TRBJ1-2, with D uncertain. With 4 bases removed from V and 4 bases from J, the gap between germline ends came to 11 bases. The CDR3 is 13 amino acids. Per the germline V gene, CDR1 is SGHDT and CDR2 is YYEEEE. DNA of the CDR3: TGTGCCAGCAGCGCTGAGGCCCTCTATGGCTACACCTTC. This gives the protein CASSAEALYGYTF.

The chain links TRBV5-6 to TRBJ1-3; D gene uncertain. With 0 bases removed from V and 0 bases from J, the gap between germline ends came to 10 bases. Germline V gene sequence: CDR1 SGHDT, CDR2 YYEEEE. This CDR3 is built from 16 residues. In DNA form, the CDR3 reads TGTGCCAGCAGCTTGGCCGGAGGGTCCTCTGGAAACACCATATATTTT. It is translated as CASSLAGGSSGNTIYF. Full variable domain (rest looked up from reference TRBV5-6 and TRBJ1-3): DAGVTQSPTHLIKTRGQQVTLRCSPKSGHDTVSWYQQALGQGPQFIFQYYEEEERQRGNFPDRFSGHQFPNYSSELNVNALLLGDSALYLCASSLAGGSSGNTIYFGEGSWLTVV.

The DNA of the CDR3 is TGTGCCAGCAGTGAATTCCGGGCCCGACAGGACGAGCAGTACTTC. Protein sequence: CASSEFRARQDEQYF. The genes are TRBV6-1 and TRBJ2-7; weak D call: TRBD1 (6 bases). Per germline, CDR1 MNHNS and CDR2 SASEGT. Trimming took off 2 bases at V and 5 bases at J, with 16 bases between the two ends. This CDR3 comprises 15 residues.

The CDR3 loop is CASSQLDSAEPSGNTIYF. The CDR3 DNA reads TGTGCCAGCAGCCAATTAGACTCTGCCGAGCCGTCTGGAAACACCATATATTTT. This chain connects TRBV16 to TRBJ1-3; the D is unclear. V was trimmed by 1 base and J by 1 base, leaving 17 bases between them. CDR1 and CDR2 from the germline V gene are KGHSY and FQNENV. The CDR3 has 18 residues. Combining the CDR3 with reference TRBV16 and TRBJ1-3 gives the whole variable domain GEEVAQTPKHLVRGEGQKAKLYCAPIKGHSYVFWYQQVLKNEFKFLISFQNENVFDETGMPKERFSAKCLPNSPCSLEIQATKLEDSAVYFCASSQLDSAEPSGNTIYFGEGSWLTVV.

V and J are TRBV27 and TRBJ2-5; 7 nucleotides align to TRBD2. The J call could be wrong; TRBJ2-7 is a better fit for the DNA end. The V gene's germline CDR1 is MNHEY and CDR2 SMNVEV (reference sequence). The CDR3 runs to 11 residues. The CDR3 loop reads CASSGTNEQYF. In DNA form, the CDR3 reads TGTGCCAGCAGTGGGACTAACGAGCAGTACTTC.

The table lists this clone with a count of one. The chain joins TRBV5-5 to TRBJ2-2, with a possible D match to TRBD2 (5 bases). The CDR3 sequence is 19 residues long. In germline, CDR1 is SGHKS, CDR2 YYEKEE (reference sequence). Trimming shortened V by 4 bases and J by 7 bases, and 29 bases separated the two germline ends. This CDR3 is CASSTAPVAPFLLDGELFF. As DNA, the CDR3 is TGTGCCAGCAGCACGGCTCCGGTAGCGCCTTTTTTGTTGGACGGGGAGCTGTTTTTT.

The rearrangement uses TRBV9 and TRBJ1-2; unclear D gene. Between the trimmed V and J ends, which lost 0 bases and 5 bases, there was a span of 11 bases. The CDR3 is made up of 14 amino acids. CDR1 SGDLS and CDR2 YYNGEE come from the germline V gene. CDR3 residues: CASSVDPKRYGYTF. As DNA, the CDR3 is TGTGCCAGCAGCGTAGACCCCAAGAGGTATGGCTACACCTTC. The whole variable domain, remainder taken from reference TRBV9 and TRBJ1-2, is DSGVTQTPKHLITATGQRVTLRCSPRSGDLSVYWYQQSLDQGLQFLIQYYNGEERAKGNILERFSAQQFPDLHSELNLSSLELGDSALYFCASSVDPKRYGYTFGSGTRLTVV.

In its sample, this clone is medium-sized. This sequence joins TRBV29-1 and TRBJ2-2, with 13 bases aligning to TRBD2. The CDR3 contains 16 residues. V lost 7 bases, J lost 6 bases, and 11 bases stayed unmatched. CDR1 and CDR2 from the germline V gene are SQVTM and ANQGSEA. CDR3 bases: TGCAGCGGCCTCGGACTAGCGGGAGAAGCCGCCGGGGAGCTGTTTTTT. Encoded protein: CSGLGLAGEAAGELFF.

The chain carries TRBV7-9 and TRBJ2-5; tentative D call: TRBD2 (6 bases). V lost 5 bases to trimming and J lost 5 bases, with 12 bases between them. The CDR3 length is 13 residues. CDR1 and CDR2 (germline): SEHNR, FQNEAQ (reference sequence). The CDR3, as DNA: TGTGCCAGCAGCCGAGGCGGGGAGGAGACCCAGTACTTC. It is translated as CASSRGGEETQYF.

This chain joins TRBV6-5 and TRBJ2-2, with D possibly TRBD2 on 5 matching bases. This CDR3 contains 15 residues. The V and J ends lost 2 bases and 6 bases respectively, with 13 bases between them. Germline CDR1 MNHEY, CDR2 SVGAGI. CDR3: CASSYDTPGAGELFF. As DNA, the CDR3 is TGTGCCAGCAGTTACGACACCCCCGGGGCCGGGGAGCTGTTTTTT.

The chain employs TRBV5-3 and TRBJ2-7; 9 bases are a match to TRBD1. TRBV5-3 is an open reading frame whose function is uncertain. This CDR3 comprises 19 residues. J gave up 6 bases and V 4 bases, and 23 bases lay outside the gene matches. The DNA for the CDR3 is TGTGCCAGAAGCCCCGAAAAGGGACAGGGTGTAAACAGTGGTTCCGAGCAGTACTTC. It is translated as CARSPEKGQGVNSGSEQYF.

This chain uses TRBV7-3 with TRBJ2-3, with a possible D match to TRBD2 (6 bases). V was shortened by 1 base and J by 2 bases, with 10 bases between the two germline ends. Germline CDR1 SGHTA, CDR2 FQGTGA. The CDR3 sequence is 15 residues long. CDR3 region: CASSLRGGATDTQYF. The CDR3 DNA sequence: TGTGCCAGCAGCTTAAGGGGAGGTGCCACAGATACGCAGTATTTT.

This rearrangement joins TRBV25-1 to TRBJ2-1; D is possibly TRBD1 (7 bases). The CDR3 spans 16 residues. Germline CDR1 is MGHDK and CDR2 is SYGVNS. Trimming left V 4 bases short and J 7 bases short, with 20 bases between. The CDR3 bases are TGTGCCAGCAGTGCCCCGGGGCAGGGGGGTCTGAATGAGCAGTTCTTC. Its translation is CASSAPGQGGLNEQFF.

This clone has just a few counts. The rearrangement links TRBV28 to TRBJ2-5; 7 nucleotides agree with TRBD1. The CDR3 has 19 residues. The V gene end was trimmed by 1 base and the J gene end by 5 bases; junction bases not matched to a gene: 19. From germline, CDR1 is MDHEN and CDR2 SYDVKM. CDR3 nucleotides: TGTGCCAGCAGTTTATTGACCGAAACCGGGACAGTTCTGCCGGAGACCCAGTACTTC. It encodes CASSLLTETGTVLPETQYF.